This TCR beta chain was sequenced in a study of graft-versus-host responses after intestinal transplantation (dated by TCRdb to the early 2020s). Background on the whole study: Recipients received multivisceral, liver-intestinal, or isolated intestinal transplants. Anti-thymocyte globulin induction was given to all recipients, followed by maintenance tacrolimus and steroids for 3 to 4 years. After intestinal transplantation, graft-versus-host and host-versus-graft alloreactive T cell clones were followed in the graft, circulation and bone marrow using bulk TCR-beta CDR3 sequencing. Alloreactive clones were identified by sequencing pre-transplant mixed lymphocyte reaction products and comparing them with unstimulated pre-transplant donor and recipient T cells. The cohort enrolled approximately 24 intestinal transplant recipients including one retransplant, and a few patients lacking pretransplant specimens were excluded. Donor T cell macrochimerism was defined as a peak of at least 4% donor T cells among recipient peripheral blood mononuclear cells. Instead of going to the commercial service, samples from a few later patients were sequenced in-house on an Illumina MiSeq and processed with MiXCR. Paper-wide results and their limitations: High GvH to HvG T cell clonal ratios were observed in the allografts of patients with donor T cell macrochimerism. GvH clones were found in recipient bone marrow, and some of the GvH clones appeared earlier in ileal mucosa or blood, which is consistent with an intestinal mucosal origin. Early after transplant, declines in HvG clones were associated with peak levels of circulating GvH clones. The relatively low number and heterogeneity of intestinal transplant patients limited the conclusions.

Blood samples were collected up to 4 times in the first month after transplant and then at least monthly when available. The library came from the immunoSEQ multiplex PCR assay. For most patients, genomic DNA was subjected to high-throughput TCR-beta CDR3 sequencing by Adaptive Biotechnologies. As for the authors' bioinformatics: TCR sequencing data were retrieved from Adaptive's ImmunoSEQ software for more than 15 patients, whereas a few other patients were processed with MiXCR and VDJtools. CDR3 nucleotide sequences shared by donor and recipient were removed because the origin of these sequences could not be assigned. At least 2-fold expansion over unstimulated cells and a minimum CFSE-low frequency of 0.002% (template counts) or 0.001% (read counts) were required for clones to be classified as alloreactive. Clones detected in sequenced pre-transplant spleen, lymph node, or MLR CFSE-low populations of the donor or recipient were defined as mappable. The cumulative frequency of alloreactive clones was calculated as a percentage of all sequences, weighted by copy number. Drawn from immuneACCESS, this table holds only the in-frame rearrangements with V and J called that TCRdb kept. Clones are partly lost; checked studies trace under half to an unresolved V gene and leave the rest unexplained. That table supplies the V and J calls and clone size; D and trimming were determined from the DNA. The sample has roughly 50,000 clones on record, about 90% of them singletons. Together, the top ten hold less than 6% of the sample.

In the case of this clone: Its antigen remains undetermined. The sample holds no much larger clone one base away, and base qualities are not on file.

CDR1 is given as LNHNV and CDR2 as YYDKDF, both from the germline V gene (reference sequence). The CDR3 has 16 amino acids, counting the end cysteine and phenylalanine. The read is trimmed to its CDR3 DNA, 48 bases read in frame from base 1. V and J are truncated by 1 base and 0 bases respectively, leaving an intervening sequence of 9 bases. Recombination connected TRBV15 to TRBJ1-4; confidence is insufficient to name the D gene. The sequence came from a human patient who received an intestinal transplant, so some T cells may come from the graft donor. The specimen comprised PBMCs, sampled roughly 660 days after intestinal transplant. The DNA reads as follows: TGTGCCACCAGCAGAGGGAAGCTTGCAACTAATGAAAAACTGTTTTTT. It is translated as CATSRGKLATNEKLFF.